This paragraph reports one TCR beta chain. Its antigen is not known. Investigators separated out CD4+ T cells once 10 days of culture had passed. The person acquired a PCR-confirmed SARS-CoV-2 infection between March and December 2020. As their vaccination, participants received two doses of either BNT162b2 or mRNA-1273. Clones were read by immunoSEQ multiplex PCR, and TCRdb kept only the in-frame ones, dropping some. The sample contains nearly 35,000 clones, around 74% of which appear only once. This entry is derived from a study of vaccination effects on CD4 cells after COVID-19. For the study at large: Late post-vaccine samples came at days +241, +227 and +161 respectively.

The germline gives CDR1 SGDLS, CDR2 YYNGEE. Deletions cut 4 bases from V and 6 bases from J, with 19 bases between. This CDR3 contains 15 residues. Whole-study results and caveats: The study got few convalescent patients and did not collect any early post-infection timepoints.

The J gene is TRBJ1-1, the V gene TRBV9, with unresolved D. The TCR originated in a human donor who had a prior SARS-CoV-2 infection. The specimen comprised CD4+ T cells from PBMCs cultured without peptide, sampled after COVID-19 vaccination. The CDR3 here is CASSPRRWSDAEAFF. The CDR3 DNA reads TGTGCCAGCAGCCCAAGAAGATGGTCAGACGCTGAAGCTTTCTTT.